The 31 T cell receptor beta chains below come from one sample, sequenced in a study of T cells expressing NK-cell markers. TCRdb re-called the 5' RACE reads and catalogs CDR3 proteins one per entry, DNA excluded. The ten most abundant clones cover around 4% of a sample with about 550,000 distinct CDR3 sequences. The sample consisted of blood T cells: a sorted CD56 or NKG2C T cell subset, CD4+ or CD8+ T cells, or bulk PBMC T cells (not recorded which). These receptors all stem from a man aged 18 to 35 in good health.

The rearrangement joins TRBV7-8 to TRBJ1-1; TCRdb indicates TRBD1, and absent DNA this call remains unverified. CDR1 SGHVS and CDR2 FQNEAQ come from the germline V gene. This CDR3 has 17 amino acids. CDR3 sequence reads: CASSSSGTGGLHTEAFF.

V is TRBV6-4 and J is TRBJ2-3. CDR3 size: 16 residues. Looked up from germline, CDR1 is MRHNA and CDR2 is SNTAGT. CDR3 loop: CASSAGSTYSTDTQYF.

The chain is built from TRBV11-1 and TRBJ2-4; TCRdb picks TRBD1, but there is no DNA to check that call. The CDR3 has 18 amino acids. Germline lookup yields CDR1 SGHAT and CDR2 FQDESV (reference sequence). Here the CDR3 reads CASSSTLQGTVAKNIQYF.

The chain combines TRBV12-3 or TRBV12-4 with TRBJ2-5; TCRdb names TRBD2, which stays unverified in the absence of DNA. This CDR3 spans 16 amino acids. The CDR3 loop reads CASSLLGTSGRETQYF.

V usage is TRBV12-3 or TRBV12-4 and J usage is TRBJ2-1; the TCRdb D gene call, TRBD2, has no DNA to confirm it. The CDR3 length is 18 residues. CDR3 loop: CASSSARLAGGPYDEQFF.

V gene TRBV7-2 combines with J gene TRBJ2-3; TCRdb picks TRBD2, but there is no DNA to check that call. Germline V gene lookup returns CDR1 SGHTA and CDR2 FQGNSA. CDR3 length: 14 residues. CDR3 amino acids: CASSLLGPSNTQYF. Using reference TRBV7-2 and TRBJ2-3 for the parts outside the CDR3, the full variable domain is GAGVSQSPSNKVTEKGKDVELRCDPISGHTALYWYRQSLGQGLEFLIYFQGNSAPDKSGLPSDRFSAERTGGSVSTLTIQRTQQEDSAVYLCASSLLGPSNTQYFGPGTRLTVL.

The chain employs TRBV4-1 and TRBJ1-5; as DNA is missing, the TRBD1 call by TCRdb cannot be tested. The CDR3 has 15 amino acids. CDR1 is MGHRA and CDR2 is YSYEKL in the germline V gene. CDR3 residues: CASSRLPGATRPQHF.

CDR3 sequence: CASSWDSNEQFF. This chain connects TRBV11-2 to TRBJ2-1; TCRdb calls TRBD1, which cannot be checked without DNA. The CDR3 sequence is 12 residues long. Per germline, CDR1 SGHAT and CDR2 FQNNGV.

The V gene is TRBV3-1, the J gene TRBJ2-2; the TRBD1 assignment by TCRdb is unverifiable without DNA. The CDR3 has 16 residues. Germline V gene sequence: CDR1 LGHDT, CDR2 YNNKEL (reference sequence). The CDR3 is CASRLGTGGYTGELFF. The full variable domain, its missing parts supplied by reference TRBV3-1 and TRBJ2-2, is DTAVSQTPKYLVTQMGNDKSIKCEQNLGHDTMYWYKQDSKKFLKIMFSYNNKELIINETVPNRFSPKSPDKAHLNLHINSLELGDSAVYFCASRLGTGGYTGELFFGEGSRLTVL.

The chain links TRBV4-1 to TRBJ1-4; TCRdb picks TRBD1, but there is no DNA to check that call. The CDR3 has 19 amino acids. Germline CDR1 is MGHRA and CDR2 is YSYEKL. The CDR3 loop reads CASSQSQGGGLTTNEKLFF.

The chain has TRBV4-2 and TRBJ2-3; the TCRdb D gene call, TRBD2, has no DNA to confirm it. The CDR3 runs to 16 residues. Germline loops: CDR1 LGHNA, CDR2 YNFKEQ. CDR3 sequence: CASSHELAGSTDTQYF.

V usage is TRBV25-1 and J usage is TRBJ2-4; the TCRdb call, TRBD2, lacks DNA for checking. In germline, CDR1 is MGHDK, CDR2 SYGVNS. The CDR3 spans 15 residues. The CDR3 sequence is CASSESGRSKNIQYF.

Here the CDR3 reads CASSLYGDGNQPQHF. The V call is TRBV5-1, the J call TRBJ1-5. Germline CDR1 SGHRS, CDR2 YFSETQ. This CDR3 has 15 amino acids.

CDR3 loop: CASSLGASGYVNEQFF. This chain links TRBV7-2 with TRBJ2-1. Germline CDR1 SGHTA, CDR2 FQGNSA. This CDR3 is built from 16 residues.

The chain combines TRBV7-9 with TRBJ2-3; TCRdb names TRBD1, which stays unverified in the absence of DNA. The CDR3 runs to 15 residues. Germline V gives CDR1 SEHNR, CDR2 FQNEAQ (reference sequence). The CDR3 sequence is CASSFSTGSTDTQYF.

The J gene is TRBJ1-2, the V gene TRBV20-1; TCRdb gives TRBD1 as the D gene, but with no DNA this cannot be confirmed. The CDR3 has 14 amino acids. Germline V CDR1 and CDR2: DFQATT, SNEGSKA (reference sequence). CDR3 residues: CSARGTGRDYGYTF.

This chain connects TRBV29-1 to TRBJ2-7; without DNA, the TCRdb call of TRBD2 cannot be checked. The CDR3 covers 14 residues. Germline V lookup: CDR1 SQVTM, CDR2 ANQGSEA. CDR3 amino acids: CSVGTSGSPYEQYF.

This chain links TRBV29-1 with TRBJ2-7; no DNA is available, so the TRBD2 call from TCRdb remains unchecked. This CDR3 contains 14 residues. Germline V gene sequence: CDR1 SQVTM, CDR2 ANQGSEA. CDR3 amino acids: CSVASGVSNYEQYF.

The genes are TRBV29-1 and TRBJ2-7; lacking DNA, the TRBD1 call made by TCRdb goes unchecked. Germline V gene lookup returns CDR1 SQVTM and CDR2 ANQGSEA. The CDR3 sequence is 11 residues long. The CDR3 sequence: CSVVGVGEQYF.

The chain joins TRBV20-1 to TRBJ2-3; no DNA is available, so the TRBD2 call from TCRdb remains unchecked. This CDR3 spans 16 amino acids. Looked up from germline, CDR1 is DFQATT and CDR2 is SNEGSKA (reference sequence). CDR3 sequence reads: CSARVVTSGRVGTQYF.

The chain is built from TRBV29-1 and TRBJ2-1; the D gene TCRdb calls, TRBD1, cannot be checked with no DNA. The CDR3 is 17 residues long. Looked up from germline, CDR1 is SQVTM and CDR2 is ANQGSEA. CDR3 loop: CSGGGGAEARSYNEQFF.

The gene calls are TRBV12-3 or TRBV12-4 and TRBJ1-2; without DNA, the TCRdb call of TRBD1 cannot be checked. The CDR3 runs 17 residues. The CDR3 loop is CASSTLTQGANRYGYTF.

The rearrangement links TRBV6-5 to TRBJ2-2. The CDR3 extends over 15 amino acids. Germline assignment: CDR1 MNHEY and CDR2 SVGAGI. This chain's CDR3 is CASSYVTRGTGELFF.

The chain carries TRBV20-1 and TRBJ2-7; TCRdb designates TRBD1, a call that cannot be tested without DNA. Germline assignment: CDR1 DFQATT and CDR2 SNEGSKA (reference sequence). This CDR3 is 15 amino acids long. Here the CDR3 reads CSALSSRGRYYEQYF.

CDR3 sequence: CASRGTELTDTQYF. This chain connects TRBV12-3 or TRBV12-4 to TRBJ2-3; TCRdb selects TRBD1, and the lack of DNA leaves this call unchecked. This CDR3 has 14 residues.

The chain combines TRBV5-1 with TRBJ2-3; TCRdb designates TRBD2, a call that cannot be tested without DNA. Per germline, CDR1 SGHRS and CDR2 YFSETQ. This CDR3 is built from 16 residues. CDR3 amino acids: CASSYLGLPSTDTQYF.

The CDR3 loop is CSARARVADPEAFF. The chain has TRBV20-1 and TRBJ1-1; TCRdb selects TRBD1, and the lack of DNA leaves this call unchecked. This CDR3 region has 14 residues. The germline V gene has CDR1 DFQATT and CDR2 SNEGSKA (reference sequence).

The gene calls are TRBV27 and TRBJ2-3. Per the germline V gene, CDR1 is MNHEY and CDR2 is SMNVEV (reference sequence). The CDR3 length is 13 residues. The CDR3 protein is CASSLTRRDTQYF.

V gene TRBV28 combines with J gene TRBJ2-3; TCRdb's D call, TRBD1, is unchecked because there is no DNA. In germline, CDR1 is MDHEN, CDR2 SYDVKM. This CDR3 is built from 16 residues. The CDR3 loop reads CASSPQYPAGTDTQYF.

This chain uses TRBV25-1 with TRBJ2-7; the D call of TRBD1 rests on TCRdb alone, since no DNA is present to check it. Germline V lookup: CDR1 MGHDK, CDR2 SYGVNS. CDR3 length equals 13 residues. CDR3: CASSEYRGNEQYF.

The J gene is TRBJ2-5, the V gene TRBV29-1; with no DNA, the TCRdb D assignment of TRBD2 cannot be verified. There are 12 residues in the CDR3. Germline V CDR1 and CDR2: SQVTM, ANQGSEA. CDR3 in amino acids: CSVGLAKETQYF.